These T cell receptor beta chains were read from a single sample in a study of T cell responses to AZD1222 COVID-19 vaccine. Clones were read by immunoSEQ multiplex PCR, and TCRdb kept only the in-frame ones, dropping some. This table holds about 81,000 clones, 90% to 95% found once. The source material was peripheral blood, sampled 28 days after the second AZD1222 dose. The receptors originated from an adult who received the AZD1222 COVID-19 vaccine. Both conserved end residues are part of each CDR3. Fields, in order: V gene, clone size, D gene, J gene, CDR3 length, CDR3 DNA, CDR3 protein. The D gene is left open where the match is weak. Clone size is not always given. Where it is, it says once, few, many or a class for expanded clones.

TRBV6-2/TRBV6-3,-,-,TRBJ1-5,14,TGTGCCAGCAGTTACGGGCAGGGATCTCAGCCCCAGCATTTT,CASSYGQGSQPQHF
TRBV20-1,-,-,TRBJ1-6,14,TGCAGTGCTAGTCACGTGCAGGGGAATTCACCCCTCCACTTT,CSASHVQGNSPLHF
TRBV5-1,-,TRBD1,TRBJ1-6,16,TGCGCCAGCAGCGCGTCGGACAGGGGGTTGGATTCACCCCTCCACTTT,CASSASDRGLDSPLHF
TRBV4-1,once,-,TRBJ1-2,14,TGCGCCAGCAGCCAACCCCGGCGTTTCTCGCGCTACACCTTC,CASSQPRRFSRYTF
TRBV5-1,-,-,TRBJ2-1,16,TGCGCCAGCAGCTTGAGTCGACAGGTGAGAAACAATGAGCAGTTCTTC,CASSLSRQVRNNEQFF
TRBV7-3,-,TRBD1,TRBJ2-1,15,TGTGCCAGCAGCTCTCCGGGACAGCCGTACAATGAGCAGTTCTTC,CASSSPGQPYNEQFF
TRBV6-6,-,-,TRBJ1-1,14,TGTGCCAGCAGAGTGGACAGCCATGCCTATGAAGCTTTCTTT,CASRVDSHAYEAFF
TRBV2,-,-,TRBJ1-2,13,TGTGCCAGCAGTGAACTGGCAGGGCATGGCTACACCTTC,CASSELAGHGYTF
TRBV29-1,-,-,TRBJ1-1,14,TGCAGCGCCACGGACTGGACCCTGAACACTGAAGCTTTCTTT,CSATDWTLNTEAFF
TRBV2,once,-,TRBJ1-4,15,TGTGCCAGCAGGCGGGAGGGGGCAACTAATGAAAAACTGTTTTTT,CASRREGATNEKLFF
TRBV7-8,-,-,TRBJ2-1,15,TGTGCCAGCAGCTTAAGGAGGGGGCCCCCGGGTGAGCAGTTCTTC,CASSLRRGPPGEQFF
TRBV9,-,-,TRBJ1-2,18,TGTGCCAGCAGCGCTCACTTAGGTCCGACAGGAGCCCAATATGGCTACACCTTC,CASSAHLGPTGAQYGYTF